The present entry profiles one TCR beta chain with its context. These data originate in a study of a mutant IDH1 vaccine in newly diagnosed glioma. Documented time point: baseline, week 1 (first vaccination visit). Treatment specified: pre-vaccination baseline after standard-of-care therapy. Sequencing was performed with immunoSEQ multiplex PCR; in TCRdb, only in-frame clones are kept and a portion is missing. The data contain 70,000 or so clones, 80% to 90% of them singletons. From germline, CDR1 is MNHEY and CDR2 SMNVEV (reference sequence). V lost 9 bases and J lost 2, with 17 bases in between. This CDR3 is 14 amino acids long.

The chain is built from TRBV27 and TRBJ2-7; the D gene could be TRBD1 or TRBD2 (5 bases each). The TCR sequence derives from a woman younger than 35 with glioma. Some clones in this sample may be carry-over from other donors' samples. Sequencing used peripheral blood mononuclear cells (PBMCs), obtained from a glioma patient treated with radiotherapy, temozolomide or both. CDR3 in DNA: TGTGCCAGTCACACGGGGACGGAGACCTACGAGCAGTACTTC. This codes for CASHTGTETYEQYF.